The 10 T cell receptor beta chains reported below all come from one sample, sequenced in a study of a mutant IDH1 vaccine in newly diagnosed glioma (dated by TCRdb to the early 2020s). The library was prepared using the immunoSEQ multiplex PCR assay. In TCRdb, the immuneACCESS table is reduced to in-frame sequences with V and J assigned. These tables do not hold every clone; where another copy was compared, an unresolved V gene accounts for under half, and the others remain unexplained. The sample table holds about 58,000 clones, of which approximately 79% were seen once. Together, the top ten hold about 7.2% of the sample. In light of the paper, this sample's time point label describes: week 5, during vaccination. Each vaccine dose was 300 ug of a 20-mer mutant IDH1 peptide in Montanide, given subcutaneously with topical imiquimod. These receptors are not linked to any known antigen. The source material was PBMCs, sampled from a glioma patient whose treatment included an IDH1 peptide vaccine. The origin of the receptors is a woman aged 50 to 60 with glioma.

This rearrangement joins TRBV10-3 to TRBJ1-6, with TRBD1 matching over 11 bases. V trimming: 6 bases; J trimming: 9 bases; junction bases outside the gene matches: 4. Germline lookup yields CDR1 ENHRY and CDR2 SYGVKD. The CDR3 has 14 residues. CDR3 DNA sequence: TGTGCCATCAGCGGACAGGGGGCGGCTTCACCCCTCCACTTT. This translates into CAISGQGAASPLHF.

The chain joins TRBV4-1 to TRBJ2-3, with 10 bases aligning to TRBD2. After removal of 10 bases from V and 1 base from J, the junction contained 5 bases not matched to a gene. The CDR3 spans 14 residues. CDR1 and CDR2 from the germline V gene are MGHRA and YSYEKL. Here the CDR3 DNA reads TGCGCCACTACTAGCGGGACTCGCACAGATACGCAGTATTTT. It specifies CATTSGTRTDTQYF.

This clone was counted between two and nine times. The gene calls are TRBV7-2 and TRBJ1-1, with a possible D match to TRBD1 (6 bases). The V gene lost 3 bases and the J gene lost 0 bases, with 8 bases spanning the gap. Looked up from germline, CDR1 is SGHTA and CDR2 is FQGNSA. This CDR3 spans 14 amino acids. Written as DNA, the CDR3 is TGTGCCAGCAGCTTCCGGACAGTGAACACTGAAGCTTTCTTT. Protein: CASSFRTVNTEAFF. Full variable domain (rest looked up from reference TRBV7-2 and TRBJ1-1): GAGVSQSPSNKVTEKGKDVELRCDPISGHTALYWYRQSLGQGLEFLIYFQGNSAPDKSGLPSDRFSAERTGGSVSTLTIQRTQQEDSAVYLCASSFRTVNTEAFFGQGTRLTVV.

J is TRBJ1-1 and V is TRBV18; no definite D call. This CDR3 is built from 13 residues. Trimming shortened V by 2 bases and J by 3 bases, and 7 bases separated the two germline ends. Germline V gene lookup returns CDR1 KGHSH and CDR2 LQKENI. This CDR3 reads CASSPSRDTEAFF. The CDR3 region has the DNA TGTGCCAGCTCACCAAGTCGCGACACTGAAGCTTTCTTT.

This chain joins TRBV27 and TRBJ2-2; D tentatively fits TRBD1 or TRBD2 (5 bases each). The V end lost 5 bases, the J end lost 2 bases, and 21 bases lay between the germline ends. Germline V gene lookup returns CDR1 MNHEY and CDR2 SMNVEV (reference sequence). The CDR3 length is 18 residues. The CDR3 loop reads CASSVFPQRGSNTGELFF. The CDR3 coding sequence is TGTGCCAGCAGTGTCTTCCCGCAGAGGGGAAGTAACACCGGGGAGCTGTTTTTT.

The CDR3 spells CASSLSAEAFF. CDR3 bases: TGTGCCAGCAGCTTATCCGCAGAAGCTTTCTTT. The V gene is TRBV7-2, the J gene TRBJ1-1, with D unresolved. V was cut by 2 bases and J by 8 bases, with 6 bases left in between. Per germline, CDR1 SGHTA and CDR2 FQGNSA. The CDR3 spans 11 residues.

The chain recombines TRBV19 with TRBJ2-2; D is uncertain. Germline V gene lookup returns CDR1 LNHDA and CDR2 SQIVND (reference sequence). The length of the CDR3 is 11 residues. Trimming pared 7 bases from V and 4 bases from J, leaving 4 bases between. Written as DNA, the CDR3 is TGTGCCAGTAAGGGCACCGGGGAGCTGTTTTTT. Amino acids: CASKGTGELFF.

The chain has TRBV2 and TRBJ1-6; 7 bases align to TRBD1. After removal of 2 bases from V and 5 bases from J, the junction contained 3 bases not matched to a gene. Germline V lookup: CDR1 SNHLY, CDR2 FYNNEI. The CDR3 length is 15 residues. DNA for the CDR3: TGTGCCAGCAGTGAACTTGGGACAGATAATTCACCCCTCCACTTT. Translating it yields CASSELGTDNSPLHF.

The chain combines TRBV7-9 with TRBJ2-3, with a possible D match to TRBD2 (5 bases). Deletions cut 4 bases from V and 2 bases from J, with 22 bases between. The CDR3 totals 18 residues. Germline assignment: CDR1 SEHNR and CDR2 FQNEAQ (reference sequence). CDR3 region: CASSSFPGSGGNTDTQYF. CDR3 bases: TGTGCCAGCAGCTCATTCCCGGGGAGCGGTGGGAACACAGATACGCAGTATTTT.

CDR3 coding DNA: TGTGCCAGCAGTGTTCGGACATCCTATGGCTACACCTTC. Its translation: CASSVRTSYGYTF. V gene TRBV6-1 combines with J gene TRBJ1-2; D perhaps matches TRBD1 (5 bases). The CDR3 totals 13 residues. V lost 4 bases and J 4 bases, leaving 10 bases between the germline ends. Germline CDR1 and CDR2: MNHNS and SASEGT.